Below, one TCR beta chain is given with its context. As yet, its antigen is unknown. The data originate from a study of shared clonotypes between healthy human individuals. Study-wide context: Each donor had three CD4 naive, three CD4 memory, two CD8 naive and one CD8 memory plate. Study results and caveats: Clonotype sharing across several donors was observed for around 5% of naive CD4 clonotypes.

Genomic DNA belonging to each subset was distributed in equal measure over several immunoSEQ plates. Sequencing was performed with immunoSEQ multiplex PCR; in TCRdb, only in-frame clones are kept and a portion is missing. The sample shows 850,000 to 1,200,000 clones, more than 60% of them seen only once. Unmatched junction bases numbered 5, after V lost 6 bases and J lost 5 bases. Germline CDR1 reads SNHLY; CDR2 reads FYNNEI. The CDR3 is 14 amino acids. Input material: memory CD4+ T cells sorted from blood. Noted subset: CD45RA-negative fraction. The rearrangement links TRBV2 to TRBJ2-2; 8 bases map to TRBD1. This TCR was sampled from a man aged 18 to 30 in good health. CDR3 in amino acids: CASRGTGLTGELFF. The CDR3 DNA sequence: TGTGCCAGCAGAGGGACAGGCTTGACCGGGGAGCTGTTTTTT.